Sequencing of this T cell receptor (beta chain) was carried out in a study of blood T cell repertoires in COVID-19. On the study more broadly: Spain, Italy and the United States supplied samples that represented acute and convalescent COVID-19. Sources were T cells, B-cell-depleted T cells, or PBMCs; the material itself was cDNA or gDNA.

Source study methods: Estimation of nucleated cell counts was performed using reference gene primer amplification. Libraries were prepared by immunoSEQ multiplex PCR; TCRdb keeps only in-frame clonotypes and omits some of them. From that table come the V and J calls and clone size; the DNA was used to work out D and trimming. The table records 300,000 to 400,000 clones, approximately 86% of them present only once. Individuals drawn from around 24 US areas were roughly 18 to 95 years old. V gave up 0 bases and J gave up 1 base, with 13 bases separating them. CDR1 and CDR2 from the germline V gene are SGHRS and YFSETQ. The CDR3 consists of 16 residues.

Sequences were obtained from PBMCs or T cells enriched from blood (not recorded which). The rearrangement links TRBV5-1 to TRBJ2-5; tentative D call: TRBD2 (5 bases). This clonotype originated in a woman aged 40 to 55 with acute COVID-19. The CDR3 spells CASSLGSFRGQETQYF. In DNA, the CDR3 is TGCGCCAGCAGCTTGGGTTCCTTCCGGGGCCAAGAGACCCAGTACTTC. Using reference TRBV5-1 and TRBJ2-5 for the parts outside the CDR3, the full variable domain is KAGVTQTPRYLIKTRGQQVTLSCSPISGHRSVSWYQQTPGQGLQFLFEYFSETQRNKGNFPGRFSGRQFSNSRSEMNVSTLELGDSALYLCASSLGSFRGQETQYFGPGTRLLVL.